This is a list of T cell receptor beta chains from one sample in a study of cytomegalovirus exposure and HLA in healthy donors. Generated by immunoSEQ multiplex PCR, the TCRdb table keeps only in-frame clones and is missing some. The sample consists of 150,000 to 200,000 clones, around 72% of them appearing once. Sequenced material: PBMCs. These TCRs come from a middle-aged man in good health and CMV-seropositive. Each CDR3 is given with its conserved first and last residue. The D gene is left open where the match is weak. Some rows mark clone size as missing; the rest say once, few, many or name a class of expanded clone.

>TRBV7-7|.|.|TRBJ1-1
CASSPAGRPNTEAFF
TGTGCTAGCAGCCCGGCGGGCAGACCGAACACTGAAGCTTTCTTT
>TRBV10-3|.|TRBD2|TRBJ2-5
CAIRDSGGLETQYF
TGTGCCATCCGGGATAGCGGGGGGCTGGAGACCCAGTACTTC
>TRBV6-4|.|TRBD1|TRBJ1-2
CASSEPGTGGLYGYTF
TGTGCCAGCAGTGAGCCCGGGACAGGGGGTCTCTATGGCTACACCTTC
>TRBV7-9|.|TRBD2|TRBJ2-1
CASSSRTSGAYNEQFF
TGTGCCAGCAGCTCCCGGACTAGCGGGGCCTACAATGAGCAGTTCTTC
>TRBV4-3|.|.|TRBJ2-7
CASSPRVGREQYF
TGCGCCAGCAGCCCCAGGGTCGGGCGCGAGCAGTACTTC
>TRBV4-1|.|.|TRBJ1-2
CASSHLQGGGGYTF
TGCGCCAGCAGCCACCTCCAGGGAGGTGGAGGCTACACCTTC
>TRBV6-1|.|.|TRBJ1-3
CASSEGPGPGNTIYF
TGTGCCAGCAGTGAAGGTCCAGGGCCCGGAAACACCATATATTTT
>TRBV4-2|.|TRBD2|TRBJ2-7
CASSQETSRGFHEQYF
TGTGCCAGCAGCCAAGAGACTAGCCGGGGATTCCACGAGCAGTACTTC
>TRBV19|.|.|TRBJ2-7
CASNTHRVWVTYEQYF
TGTGCCAGTAACACCCACAGGGTGTGGGTAACCTACGAGCAGTACTTC
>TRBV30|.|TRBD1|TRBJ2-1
CAWRKTGGTGRNEQFF
TGTGCCTGGAGAAAAACAGGGGGCACTGGGAGGAATGAGCAGTTCTTC
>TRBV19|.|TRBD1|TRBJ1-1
CASRDRGHGSTEAFF
TGTGCCAGCCGGGACAGGGGGCATGGGTCTACTGAAGCTTTCTTT
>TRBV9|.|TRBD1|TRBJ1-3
CASSADRGIMGDTIYF
TGTGCCAGCAGTGCGGACAGGGGCATTATGGGGGACACCATATATTTT
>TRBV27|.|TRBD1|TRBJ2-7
CASSWDRGYEQYF
TGTGCCAGCAGTTGGGACAGGGGCTACGAGCAGTACTTC
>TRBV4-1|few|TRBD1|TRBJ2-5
CASSQFQDRAREETQYF
TGCGCCAGCAGCCAGTTCCAGGACAGGGCAAGGGAAGAGACCCAGTACTTC
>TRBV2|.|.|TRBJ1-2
CASREGTNYGYTF
TGTGCCAGCAGGGAGGGGACTAACTATGGCTACACCTTC
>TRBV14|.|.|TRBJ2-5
CASSQKHLRETQYF
TGTGCCAGCAGCCAAAAACATCTGCGGGAGACCCAGTACTTC
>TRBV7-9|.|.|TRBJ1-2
CASSPPATDYGYTF
TGTGCCAGCAGCCCCCCCGCGACAGACTATGGCTACACCTTC
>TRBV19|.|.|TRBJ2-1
CASSKSLSSYNEQFF
TGTGCCAGTAGTAAGTCGCTAAGCTCCTACAATGAGCAGTTCTTC
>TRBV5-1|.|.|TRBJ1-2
CASSPTLQAYYGYTF
TGCGCCAGCAGCCCAACCTTACAGGCCTACTATGGCTACACCTTC
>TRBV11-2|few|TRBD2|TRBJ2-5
CASTLSGVSGGGKTQYF
TGTGCCAGCACCCTATCGGGGGTTAGCGGGGGGGGAAAGACCCAGTACTTC
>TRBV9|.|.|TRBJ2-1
CASSGSGTRQFF
TGTGCCAGCAGCGGATCCGGGACTCGACAGTTCTTC
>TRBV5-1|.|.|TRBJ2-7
CASSPAPGSAYEQYF
TGCGCCAGCAGCCCCGCACCGGGGTCAGCCTACGAGCAGTACTTC
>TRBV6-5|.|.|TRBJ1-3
CASSYTGEDAGNTIYF
TGTGCCAGCAGTTACACTGGGGAGGACGCTGGAAACACCATATATTTT
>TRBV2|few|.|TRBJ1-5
CASSELGGPSNQPQHF
TGTGCCAGCAGTGAATTGGGGGGGCCGAGCAATCAGCCCCAGCATTTT
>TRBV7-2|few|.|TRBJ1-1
CASSYYLAPEAFF
TGTGCCAGCAGCTACTACTTGGCCCCTGAAGCTTTCTTT
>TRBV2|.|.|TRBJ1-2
CASSEEAERGYTF
TGTGCCAGCAGTGAAGAGGCCGAGAGGGGCTACACCTTC
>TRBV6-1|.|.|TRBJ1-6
CASSVQVSYNSPLHF
TGTGCCAGCAGTGTTCAGGTCTCCTATAATTCACCCCTCCACTTT
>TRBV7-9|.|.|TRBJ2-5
CASSLGGVQETQYF
TGTGCCAGCAGCTTAGGGGGAGTCCAAGAGACCCAGTACTTC